Below, 16 T cell receptor beta chains from the same sample are listed, as sequenced in a study of cytotoxic CD8 clonotypes in ibrutinib-treated CLL (dated by TCRdb to the early 2020s). The library was made by the immunoSEQ multiplex PCR assay. TCRdb retrieved this table from immuneACCESS and kept in-frame rearrangements only. Not all clones are present; in checked studies, unresolved V genes account for under half, and no reason is known for the remainder. The sample table lists some 15,000 clones, approximately 71% of them with a count of one. The ten biggest clones cover 15% to 20% of the sample. The input for sequencing was PBMCs, taken before ibrutinib treatment. The receptors were sampled from a human donor with chronic lymphocytic leukemia.

The CDR3 here is CASSLIGTRTDTQYF. The CDR3, as DNA: TGTGCCAGCAGCTTGATTGGGACACGCACAGATACGCAGTATTTT. The V gene is TRBV7-3, the J gene TRBJ2-3; D may be TRBD1 (6 bases). Per germline, CDR1 SGHTA and CDR2 FQGTGA. V was pared by 3 bases and J by 1 base, with 11 bases between. The CDR3 has 15 residues.

The V call is TRBV29-1, the J call TRBJ2-7; perhaps TRBD1 as D (6 bases). The CDR3 covers 12 residues. Looked up from germline, CDR1 is SQVTM and CDR2 is ANQGSEA. Trimming removed 4 bases at V and 4 bases at J, with 11 bases between. CDR3 loop: CSVGQQGYEQYF. In DNA, the CDR3 is TGCAGCGTTGGCCAACAGGGTTACGAGCAGTACTTC.

This clone was seen only once. A read error may produce the germline difference seen at one junction end. The chain employs TRBV18 and TRBJ1-5, with a tentative D call TRBD1 (5 bases). This CDR3 has 13 residues. The germline CDR1 and CDR2 sequences are KGHSH and LQKENI. CDR3 DNA: TGTGCCAGTTCACCCGGGGCTGATCAGCCCCAGCATTTT. As protein: CASSPGADQPQHF.

The V and J genes are TRBV2 and TRBJ1-1; D gene unclear. V shed 5 bases and J shed 6 bases, with 16 bases lying between them. The CDR3 has 14 amino acids. Germline CDR1 SNHLY, CDR2 FYNNEI. This CDR3 is CASSYTVGTPEAFF. CDR3 DNA: TGTGCCAGCAGTTACACAGTGGGAACTCCTGAAGCTTTCTTT.

Comment on this clone: One junction end disagrees with the germline gene, perhaps due to a read error. Other DNA variants within this sample encode the same CDR3. The rearrangement links TRBV28 to TRBJ1-4; the D gene is possibly TRBD1 (5 bases). This CDR3 has 15 amino acids. Germline values: CDR1 MDHEN, CDR2 SYDVKM. The CDR3 DNA is TGTGCCAGCCGTCCGGTGAGGGGAACTAATGAGAAACTGTTTTTT. Protein sequence: CASRPVRGTNEKLFF.

The chain uses TRBV19 and TRBJ2-2, with D possibly being TRBD1 or TRBD2 (5 bases each). V was clipped by 7 bases and J by 0 bases, with 12 bases between them. Germline V gene lookup returns CDR1 LNHDA and CDR2 SQIVND (reference sequence). This CDR3 is 15 amino acids long. CDR3 DNA: TGTGCCAGTACTTGGCAGGGAGCGAACACCGGGGAGCTGTTTTTT. It encodes CASTWQGANTGELFF. Full variable domain (remainder filled in from reference TRBV19 and TRBJ2-2): DGGITQSPKYLFRKEGQNVTLSCEQNLNHDAMYWYRQDPGQGLRLIYYSQIVNDFQKGDIAEGYSVSREKKESFPLTVTSAQKNPTAFYLCASTWQGANTGELFFGEGSRLTVL.

The gene calls are TRBV6-5 and TRBJ2-7, with a weak D call TRBD2 (7 bases). This CDR3 is 14 amino acids long. Germline loops: CDR1 MNHEY, CDR2 SVGAGI. Trimming removed 5 bases from V and 4 bases from J, with 15 bases in between. CDR3 residues: CASSPQAGAYEQYF. In DNA, the CDR3 is TGTGCCAGCAGTCCGCAGGCGGGGGCGTACGAGCAGTACTTC.

This chain connects TRBV18 to TRBJ2-2; maybe TRBD1 (5 bases). This CDR3 region has 13 residues. V was pared by 4 bases and J by 6 bases, with 9 bases between. Germline V gene data show CDR1 as KGHSH and CDR2 as LQKENI. The chain's CDR3 is CASSRQGAGELFF. The CDR3 DNA sequence: TGTGCCAGCTCACGCCAGGGCGCCGGGGAGCTGTTTTTT. The whole variable domain, filled in from reference TRBV18 and TRBJ2-2, reads NAGVMQNPRHLVRRRGQEARLRCSPMKGHSHVYWYRQLPEEGLKFMVYLQKENIIDESGMPKERFSAEFPKEGPSILRIQQVVRGDSAAYFCASSRQGAGELFFGEGSRLTVL.

This clone was counted between two and nine times. V usage is TRBV6-5 and J usage is TRBJ2-2; 8 bases line up with TRBD1. V was clipped by 6 bases and J by 2 bases; unmatched bases: 5. CDR1 is MNHEY and CDR2 is SVGAGI in the germline V gene. The CDR3 runs to 15 residues. The DNA for the CDR3 is TGTGCCAGCAGCCCCGGACAGGGTAACACCGGGGAGCTGTTTTTT. It translates to CASSPGQGNTGELFF.

This clone came up a few times. The chain combines TRBV7-2 with TRBJ1-1; D remains unclear. V was trimmed by 3 bases and J by 8 bases, leaving 13 bases between them. The germline V gene has CDR1 SGHTA and CDR2 FQGNSA. CDR3 length equals 13 residues. The DNA for the CDR3 is TGTGCCAGCAGCTTTGTTACGTCCACGGAAGCTTTCTTT. Protein sequence: CASSFVTSTEAFF.

The chain carries TRBV7-7 and TRBJ1-6; 7 bases line up with TRBD1. This CDR3 has 17 amino acids. V lost 0 bases, J lost 3 bases, and 5 bases stayed unmatched. From germline, CDR1 is SSHAT and CDR2 FNYEAQ (reference sequence). The CDR3 sequence: CASSLAETGCYNSPLHF. The CDR3 DNA reads as TGTGCCAGCAGCTTAGCGGAGACAGGGTGCTATAATTCACCCCTCCACTTT.

This CDR3 reads CASPHRGAGTDTQYF. The CDR3 DNA sequence: TGTGCCAGCCCCCACAGGGGGGCAGGGACAGATACGCAGTATTTT. The chain uses TRBV21-1 and TRBJ2-3; the listed D gene, TRBD1, was not tested against the DNA. TRBV21-1 is listed as a pseudogene. The CDR3 is made up of 15 amino acids.

The gene calls are TRBV28 and TRBJ2-3; D call uncertain. V lost 2 bases and J 4 bases, leaving 13 bases between the germline ends. The CDR3 has 15 residues. Germline loops: CDR1 MDHEN, CDR2 SYDVKM. The CDR3 loop is CASSLHIIPPDTQYF. The DNA for the CDR3 is TGTGCCAGCAGTTTACATATTATCCCCCCAGATACGCAGTATTTT.

The chain recombines TRBV2 with TRBJ2-7; D unresolved. The CDR3 is 11 residues long. V was cut by 2 bases and J by 2 bases, with 1 base left in between. Per germline, CDR1 SNHLY and CDR2 FYNNEI. The CDR3 DNA is TGTGCCAGCAGTGAACCCTACGAGCAGTACTTC. Translation: CASSEPYEQYF.

The V call is TRBV9, the J call TRBJ1-1; D is unresolved. Between the trimmed V and J ends, which lost 3 bases and 1 base, there was a span of 7 bases. Germline V lookup: CDR1 SGDLS, CDR2 YYNGEE. There are 13 residues in the CDR3. The CDR3 DNA sequence: TGTGCCAGCAGCGGGGTCGGGAACACTGAAGCTTTCTTT. Translating gives CASSGVGNTEAFF.

The CDR3 DNA follows: TGTGCCAGCAGCTTAGCTAGCGGGGGGACCTACGAGCAGTACTTC. Protein product: CASSLASGGTYEQYF. The V gene is TRBV11-3, the J gene TRBJ2-7; 11 bases are a match to TRBD2. The trim removed 1 base at V and 2 bases at J, leaving 1 base unmatched. Germline CDR1 and CDR2: SGHNT and YENEEA. CDR3 length equals 15 residues.